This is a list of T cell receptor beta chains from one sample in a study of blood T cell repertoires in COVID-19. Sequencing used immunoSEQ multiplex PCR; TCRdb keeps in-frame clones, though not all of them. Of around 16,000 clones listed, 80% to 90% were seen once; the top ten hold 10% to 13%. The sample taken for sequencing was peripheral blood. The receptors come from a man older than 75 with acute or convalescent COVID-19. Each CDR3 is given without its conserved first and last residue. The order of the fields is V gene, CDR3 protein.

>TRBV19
ASSDPRGTGGSYEQY
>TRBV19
ASSAQQGKQPQH
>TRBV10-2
ASSANTEYGYT
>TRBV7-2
ASSLGPGQPQH
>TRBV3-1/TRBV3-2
ASSYTGKETQY
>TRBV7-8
ASSLTTGGGNTIY
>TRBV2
ASRPRSDSNQPQH
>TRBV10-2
ASSEPGSRKETQY
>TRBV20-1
SASRGSSNTEAF
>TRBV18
ASSPDRGPGELF
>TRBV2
ASSAGQPQH
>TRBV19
ASSMAGYLGYT
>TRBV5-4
ASSLDGGARGYT
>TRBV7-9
ASSLARVTGDEQF
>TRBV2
ASSGQGYTEAF
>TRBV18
ASSPGTSGITGELF
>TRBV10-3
AITAGGGRGGYT
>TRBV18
ASSPPRGSPLH
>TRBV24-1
ATSDEGTTTF
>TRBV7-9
ASSPGGIFYNEQF
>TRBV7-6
ASSLDLVAGRSGNTIY
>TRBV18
ASSARDRVQETQY
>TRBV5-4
ASSAGASNEQF
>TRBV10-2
ASSDRTGVYTEAF
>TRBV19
ASSIIREDEQF
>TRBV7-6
ASSSDPPTVLNEQF
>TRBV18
ASSPAETGVSYGYT
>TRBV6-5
ASTLRSTMNTEAF
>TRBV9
ASSARESTDTQY
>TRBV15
ATSRGALGEEQY
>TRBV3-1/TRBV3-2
ASSPSAGTGDTQY
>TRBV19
ASSISPTQDEQY
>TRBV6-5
ASKGQQNTEAF
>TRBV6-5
ASSSDWDRGRRGYT
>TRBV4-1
ASSPYRQGEGDTQY
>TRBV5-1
ASSLASGRTEAF
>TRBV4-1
ASSQGGDYEQY
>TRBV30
AWSYGTVPGYT
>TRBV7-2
ASSLNSGITEAF